What follows are 31 T cell receptor beta chains derived from one specimen sequenced in a study of cytomegalovirus exposure and HLA in healthy donors. Only in-frame clones appear in the TCRdb table, and some are missing; sequencing was by immunoSEQ multiplex PCR. The sample carries over 150,000 clones, 85% recorded once. Sequenced: PBMCs. All receptors derive from a man younger than 30 in good health and CMV-seropositive.

The V and J genes are TRBV30 and TRBJ1-1; a weak D match, TRBD1 (5 bases). The CDR3 sequence is 14 residues long. Trimming pared 0 bases from V and 6 bases from J, leaving 14 bases between. The germline gives CDR1 GTSNPN, CDR2 SVGIG (reference sequence). Here the CDR3 reads CAWSVSQGHPEAFF. CDR3 nucleotide sequence: TGTGCCTGGAGTGTTTCTCAGGGCCATCCTGAAGCTTTCTTT.

This clone was recorded only once. The sample has other DNA sequences that encode this CDR3 too. The rearrangement joins TRBV7-3 to TRBJ2-5; D is perhaps TRBD2 (6 bases). The CDR3 is 14 amino acids. CDR1 and CDR2 from the germline V gene are SGHTA and FQGTGA. V was shortened by 0 bases and J by 2 bases, with 7 bases between the two germline ends. In nucleotides, the CDR3 is TGTGCCAGCAGCTTAACGGGGGGACAAGAGACCCAGTACTTC. This encodes CASSLTGGQETQYF.

The rearrangement uses TRBV18 and TRBJ2-1; 9 nucleotides align to TRBD2. After removal of 1 base from V and 6 bases from J, the junction contained 7 bases not matched to a gene. CDR1 KGHSH and CDR2 LQKENI come from the germline V gene. The CDR3 has 16 residues. In DNA form, the CDR3 reads TGTGCCAGCTCACCACTAGCGGGGGTAACGGGCAATGAGCAGTTCTTC. It codes for CASSPLAGVTGNEQFF.

V and J are TRBV7-2 and TRBJ2-5; possible D gene TRBD1, 5 bases. The CDR3 contains 16 residues. Trimming cost V 2 bases and J 7 bases, with 20 bases left between them. CDR1 is SGHTA and CDR2 is FQGNSA in the germline V gene. The CDR3 DNA reads as TGTGCCAGCAGCTTAAGGTTTACAGGCGTGGGTGGGACCCAGTACTTC. Amino acids: CASSLRFTGVGGTQYF. The complete variable domain, with remaining parts taken from reference TRBV7-2 and TRBJ2-5, reads GAGVSQSPSNKVTEKGKDVELRCDPISGHTALYWYRQSLGQGLEFLIYFQGNSAPDKSGLPSDRFSAERTGGSVSTLTIQRTQQEDSAVYLCASSLRFTGVGGTQYFGPGTRLLVL.

The chain has TRBV18 and TRBJ2-3; D uncertain. Germline loops: CDR1 KGHSH, CDR2 LQKENI. The CDR3 is 15 residues long. The V gene lost 4 bases and the J gene lost 0 bases, with 11 bases spanning the gap. This CDR3 is CASSQAPTSTDTQYF. DNA of the CDR3: TGTGCCAGCTCACAAGCGCCCACTAGCACAGATACGCAGTATTTT.

The chain couples TRBV27 to TRBJ2-1; the D gene is possibly TRBD2 (6 bases). Trimming took off 7 bases at V and 2 bases at J, with 12 bases between the two ends. The CDR3 totals 14 residues. Germline V gene sequence: CDR1 MNHEY, CDR2 SMNVEV (reference sequence). The CDR3 reads CASTLGGTYNEQFF. CDR3 bases: TGTGCCAGCACCCTGGGCGGGACCTACAATGAGCAGTTCTTC.

The table lists this clone with a few counts. The chain combines TRBV11-2 with TRBJ2-7; 12 bases are shared with TRBD2. CDR1 and CDR2 (germline): SGHAT, FQNNGV. The CDR3 sequence is 14 residues long. Trimming took 7 bases from V and 4 from J; bases not matched to a gene: 5. CDR3 region: CASTLGLAGYEQYF. The CDR3, as DNA: TGTGCCAGCACCCTTGGACTAGCGGGATACGAGCAGTACTTC.

The genes are TRBV7-9 and TRBJ2-7; TRBD1 matches 7 bases. Germline assignment: CDR1 SEHNR and CDR2 FQNEAQ (reference sequence). The CDR3 sequence is 17 residues long. Losses at the gene ends were 5 bases for V and 0 bases for J; bases not matched to a gene: 13. CDR3 sequence (DNA): TGTGCCAGCAGCACGACAGGGAAAGAATCAATCTCCTACGAGCAGTACTTC. Protein: CASSTTGKESISYEQYF. Based on the CDR3 plus reference TRBV7-9 and TRBJ2-7, the full variable domain is DTGVSQNPRHKITKRGQNVTFRCDPISEHNRLYWYRQTLGQGPEFLTYFQNEAQLEKSRLLSDRFSAERPKGSFSTLEIQRTEQGDSAMYLCASSTTGKESISYEQYFGPGTRLTVT.

The chain recombines TRBV19 with TRBJ1-1; D perhaps matches TRBD1 (6 bases). This CDR3 is 15 amino acids long. Trimming shortened V by 4 bases and J by 4 bases, and 16 bases separated the two germline ends. Germline values: CDR1 LNHDA, CDR2 SQIVND (reference sequence). The CDR3, as DNA: TGTGCCAGTAGTAAGTTCGCAGGGGCGGGCACTGAAGCTTTCTTT. It encodes CASSKFAGAGTEAFF.

The chain joins TRBV28 to TRBJ1-6; 7 nucleotides agree with TRBD1. V lost 3 bases, J lost 7 bases, and 3 bases stayed unmatched. Per germline, CDR1 MDHEN and CDR2 SYDVKM. The CDR3 runs 14 residues. CDR3: CASSFPGQNSPLHF. CDR3 coding DNA: TGTGCCAGCAGTTTTCCGGGACAGAATTCACCCCTCCACTTT.

The V and J genes are TRBV7-3 and TRBJ2-5; D is ambiguous. Between the trimmed V and J ends, which lost 0 bases and 2 bases, there was a span of 10 bases. Germline V CDR1 and CDR2: SGHTA, FQGTGA. This CDR3 region has 15 residues. The CDR3 is CASSLTAGVQETQYF. The CDR3 coding sequence is TGTGCCAGCAGCTTAACTGCCGGAGTGCAAGAGACCCAGTACTTC.

This sequence joins TRBV5-1 and TRBJ1-4, with TRBD1 matching 7 bases. Germline V gene lookup returns CDR1 SGHRS and CDR2 YFSETQ. The V and J ends lost 2 bases and 8 bases, in that order; junction bases with no gene match: 6. The CDR3 contains 14 residues. The CDR3 here is CASSFTGAAEKLFF. DNA for the CDR3: TGCGCCAGCAGCTTTACAGGGGCGGCGGAAAAACTGTTTTTT.

The rearrangement links TRBV28 to TRBJ2-3; D might be TRBD1 (6 bases). This CDR3 is built from 13 residues. Deletions cut 5 bases from V and 6 bases from J, with 12 bases between. CDR1 is MDHEN, CDR2 SYDVKM, per germline. CDR3 loop: CASSKVGQDTQYF. The CDR3 DNA sequence: TGTGCCAGCAGTAAAGTAGGACAGGATACGCAGTATTTT.

The chain uses TRBV28 and TRBJ1-2, with D possibly matching TRBD1 (5 bases). Trimming cost V 9 bases and J 4 bases, with 18 bases left between them. The CDR3 sequence is 14 residues long. Germline V gives CDR1 MDHEN, CDR2 SYDVKM. CDR3 amino acids: CASIDLGPIYGYTF. CDR3 DNA: TGTGCCAGTATCGACCTGGGGCCAATCTATGGCTACACCTTC.

The gene calls are TRBV18 and TRBJ2-7; TRBD2 matches 11 bases. The CDR3 contains 13 residues. V shed 7 bases and J 7 bases; nucleotides not matched to a gene: 6. Germline CDR1 reads KGHSH; CDR2 reads LQKENI. CDR3 DNA: TGTGCCAGCTGCATAGCGGGAGGGGAAGAGCAGTACTTC. Its protein is CASCIAGGEEQYF. The variable domain in full, with the rest retrieved from reference TRBV18 and TRBJ2-7, is NAGVMQNPRHLVRRRGQEARLRCSPMKGHSHVYWYRQLPEEGLKFMVYLQKENIIDESGMPKERFSAEFPKEGPSILRIQQVVRGDSAAYFCASCIAGGEEQYFGPGTRLTVT.

The genes are TRBV6-4 and TRBJ2-3; 13 bases line up with TRBD2. J lost 6 bases, V lost 5 bases, and 5 bases had no gene match. Germline CDR1 and CDR2: MRHNA and SNTAGT. The CDR3 consists of 15 residues. CDR3 DNA: TGTGCCAGCAGTCTCGGGACTAGCGGGGCCGATACGCAGTATTTT. Translation gives CASSLGTSGADTQYF.

To note about this clone: In the same sample, other DNA sequences code for this CDR3. The rearrangement links TRBV5-1 to TRBJ1-1; TRBD1 matches at 9 bases. CDR1 and CDR2 (germline): SGHRS, YFSETQ. This CDR3 spans 15 amino acids. The V gene end was trimmed by 5 bases and the J gene end by 1 base; junction bases not matched to a gene: 6. CDR3 DNA: TGCGCCAGCAGTCCGGGACAGGGTGCGAACACTGAAGCTTTCTTT. It encodes CASSPGQGANTEAFF.

This chain links TRBV9 with TRBJ2-5, with 10 bases identical to TRBD2. The CDR3 has 16 amino acids. The trim removed 2 bases at V and 5 bases at J, leaving 9 bases unmatched. CDR1 and CDR2 from the germline V gene are SGDLS and YYNGEE. The CDR3 reads CASSVGSGGAGETQYF. CDR3 DNA sequence: TGTGCCAGCAGCGTGGGGAGCGGGGGGGCAGGGGAGACCCAGTACTTC.

This chain connects TRBV7-2 to TRBJ1-1; no firm D call. This CDR3 region has 15 residues. Germline V CDR1 and CDR2: SGHTA, FQGNSA. Trimming removed 0 bases at V and 1 base at J, with 9 bases between. The CDR3 loop reads CASSLAGGQNTEAFF. As DNA, the CDR3 is TGTGCCAGCAGCTTAGCTGGAGGCCAGAACACTGAAGCTTTCTTT.

The rearrangement links TRBV28 to TRBJ1-1; 9 bases fit TRBD1. There are 16 residues in the CDR3. Germline lookup yields CDR1 MDHEN and CDR2 SYDVKM. The V and J ends lost 3 bases and 4 bases, in that order; junction bases with no gene match: 9. The chain's CDR3 is CASSFTSGQGTTEAFF. CDR3 nucleotides: TGTGCCAGCAGTTTCACGTCCGGACAGGGGACCACTGAAGCTTTCTTT.

CDR3 sequence: CASSDGALGMSEQFF. The DNA of the CDR3 is TGTGCCAGCAGTGATGGGGCCCTCGGCATGAGTGAGCAGTTCTTC. V is TRBV2 and J is TRBJ2-1; weak D call: TRBD1 (5 bases). From germline, CDR1 is SNHLY and CDR2 FYNNEI. V dropped 3 bases and J dropped 9 bases, with 18 bases sitting between them. CDR3 size: 15 residues.

This chain uses TRBV30 with TRBJ1-6; D perhaps matches TRBD1 (5 bases). CDR1 and CDR2 (germline): GTSNPN, SVGIG (reference sequence). This CDR3 spans 15 amino acids. Deletions cut 7 bases from V and 0 bases from J, with 13 bases between. The CDR3 loop is CASPAGVSYNSPLHF. For the CDR3, the DNA is TGTGCCTCCCCGGCGGGGGTCTCCTATAATTCACCCCTCCACTTT.

This chain connects TRBV5-1 to TRBJ2-5, with 9 bases matching TRBD2. Germline CDR1 SGHRS, CDR2 YFSETQ. The length of the CDR3 is 17 residues. V lost 0 bases, J lost 3 bases, and 9 bases stayed unmatched. The CDR3 region is CASSLGAGGRPEETQYF. The CDR3 DNA sequence: TGCGCCAGCAGCTTGGGTGCGGGAGGGCGACCCGAAGAGACCCAGTACTTC.

In this sample, this clone turned up a few times. The rearrangement links TRBV10-3 to TRBJ1-5, with D hard to call. The V gene's germline CDR1 is ENHRY and CDR2 SYGVKD. V was pared by 0 bases and J by 2 bases, with 17 bases between. The CDR3 length is 18 residues. The CDR3 DNA is TGTGCCATCAGTGAGTCGAAGGGCGGGGAGTTGGGCAATCAGCCCCAGCATTTT. Its protein product is CAISESKGGELGNQPQHF.

The chain uses TRBV6-5 and TRBJ2-3; D might be TRBD2 (5 bases). With 2 bases removed from V and 2 bases from J, the gap between germline ends came to 11 bases. Germline lookup yields CDR1 MNHEY and CDR2 SVGAGI. The CDR3 loop spans 15 amino acids. CDR3 bases: TGTGCCAGCAGTTACGGCCTTCGGGACACAGATACGCAGTATTTT. Translating gives CASSYGLRDTDTQYF.

J is TRBJ2-2 and V is TRBV9; 7 bases agree with TRBD1. Germline V gives CDR1 SGDLS, CDR2 YYNGEE. Trimming took 4 bases from V and 5 from J; bases not matched to a gene: 11. CDR3 length: 16 residues. CDR3 in amino acids: CASSQAGQVMTGELFF. In DNA form, the CDR3 reads TGTGCCAGCAGCCAGGCAGGACAGGTCATGACCGGGGAGCTGTTTTTT.

This chain joins TRBV5-1 and TRBJ2-1, with a tentative D call TRBD2 (5 bases). V lost 4 bases to trimming and J lost 2 bases, with 10 bases between them. The CDR3 has 14 residues. Germline values: CDR1 SGHRS, CDR2 YFSETQ. CDR3 region: CASSAASPYNEQFF. The CDR3 DNA reads as TGCGCCAGCAGCGCTGCTAGCCCCTACAATGAGCAGTTCTTC.

The gene calls are TRBV28 and TRBJ2-7, with TRBD1 identical over 8 bases. V shed 5 bases and J 5 bases; nucleotides not matched to a gene: 11. Germline values: CDR1 MDHEN, CDR2 SYDVKM. CDR3 length: 15 amino acids. CDR3 in DNA: TGTGCCAGCAGTCCCCCCGGACAGGGTTCTCACGAGCAGTACTTC. As protein: CASSPPGQGSHEQYF.

The chain has TRBV6-1 and TRBJ1-5, with D maybe TRBD1 (6 bases). The CDR3 is 15 residues long. V lost 10 bases, J lost 4 bases, and 20 bases lay in between. Germline CDR1 and CDR2: MNHNS and SASEGT. This CDR3 reads CATLGDGGRNQPQHF. CDR3 coding DNA: TGTGCCACCTTAGGAGACGGGGGGCGGAATCAGCCCCAGCATTTT.

The chain combines TRBV28 with TRBJ1-2; no reliable D call. Looked up from germline, CDR1 is MDHEN and CDR2 is SYDVKM. The CDR3 contains 13 residues. With 7 bases removed from V and 8 bases from J, the gap between germline ends came to 17 bases. As DNA, the CDR3 is TGTGCCAGCACCCCCCAGCCAGGTGGGGGCTACACCTTC. It yields the protein CASTPQPGGGYTF.

This chain joins TRBV6-5 and TRBJ1-5, with 8 bases aligning to TRBD1. The V and J ends lost 7 bases and 2 bases, in that order; junction bases with no gene match: 7. This CDR3 is built from 15 residues. The germline V gene encodes CDR1 MNHEY and CDR2 SVGAGI. CDR3 protein: CASMDQGAGNQPQHF. The DNA of the CDR3 is TGTGCCAGCATGGATCAGGGGGCCGGCAATCAGCCCCAGCATTTT.